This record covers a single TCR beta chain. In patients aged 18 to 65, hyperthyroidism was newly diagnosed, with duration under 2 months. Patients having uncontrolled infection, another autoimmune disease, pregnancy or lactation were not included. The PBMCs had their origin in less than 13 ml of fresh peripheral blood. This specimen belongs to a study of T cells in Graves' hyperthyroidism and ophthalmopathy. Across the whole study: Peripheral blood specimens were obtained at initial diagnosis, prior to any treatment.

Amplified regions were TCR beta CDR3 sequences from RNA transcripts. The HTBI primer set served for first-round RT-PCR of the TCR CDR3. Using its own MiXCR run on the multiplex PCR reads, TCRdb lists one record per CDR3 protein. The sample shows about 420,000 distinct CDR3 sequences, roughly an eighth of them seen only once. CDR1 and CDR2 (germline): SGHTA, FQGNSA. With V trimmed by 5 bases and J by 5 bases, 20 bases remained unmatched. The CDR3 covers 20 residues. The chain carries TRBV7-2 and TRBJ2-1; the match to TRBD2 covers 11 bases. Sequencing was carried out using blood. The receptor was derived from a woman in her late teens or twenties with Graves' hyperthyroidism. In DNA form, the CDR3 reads TGTGCCAGCAGCCTCCCAGGGGCCAAGACTAGCGGGAAAATAAACAATGAGCAGTTCTTC. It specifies CASSLPGAKTSGKINNEQFF.